This T cell receptor beta chain was captured by sequencing in a study of T cells in Graves' hyperthyroidism and ophthalmopathy. In the study overall: Peripheral blood specimens were obtained at initial diagnosis, prior to any treatment. General study results and limits: From stable hyperthyroidism, ophthalmopathy was set apart by a 13 V-J model. Clonotypes that were expanded in thyroid above 0.001 mostly appeared in blood too.

Blood was drawn at first hyperthyroidism diagnosis, before any ophthalmopathy symptoms. On this clonotype itself: The antigen remains unidentified.

What was amplified from RNA transcripts were TCR beta CDR3 regions. Carried out on the TCR CDR3, a first-round RT-PCR used the HTBI primer set. TCRdb processed the multiplex PCR reads anew with MiXCR; each CDR3 protein has one entry. The sample consists of under 300,000 distinct CDR3 sequences, around a quarter of them appearing once. CDR1 and CDR2 (germline): SGHTA, FQGTGA. The CDR3 runs 16 residues. Trimming left V 1 base short and J 5 bases short, with 17 bases between. The source material was blood. This TCR was recovered from a man aged 35-49 years with Graves' hyperthyroidism that later progressed to Graves' ophthalmopathy. V usage is TRBV7-3 and J usage is TRBJ1-1; D is possibly TRBD1 (5 bases). In DNA form, the CDR3 reads TGTGCCAGCAGCTTAATCGGCGGGGCGCAAAAGACTGAAGCTTTCTTT. It yields the protein CASSLIGGAQKTEAFF.